This is a list of T cell receptor beta chains from one sample in a study of OX40 agonist ivuxolimab in advanced cancers. Using immunoSEQ multiplex PCR, the repertoire was profiled, and TCRdb retains in-frame clones only, with some absent. This table has 65,000 to 95,000 clones, over 85% appearing once. The material sequenced was CD4+ or CD8+ T cells sorted from blood, taken in a trial of the OX40 agonist ivuxolimab. The receptor source for this set is an adult with an advanced solid tumor such as melanoma, head and neck, liver or kidney cancer. CDR3s include the opening cysteine and the closing phenylalanine or tryptophan. The D gene is left open where the match is weak. The listing skips clone size in some rows; elsewhere it reads once, few, many or a size class.

d_gene: NA
j_gene: TRBJ2-7
v_gene: TRBV30
abundance: NA
CDR3nt: TGTGCCTGGAGTGTCGGTCGGACGAGCTCCTACGAGCAGTACTTC
CDR3aa: CAWSVGRTSSYEQYF

d_gene: NA
j_gene: TRBJ2-2
v_gene: TRBV5-1
abundance: NA
CDR3nt: TGCGCCAGCAGCCCCGGGACACAGACCGGGGAGCTGTTTTTT
CDR3aa: CASSPGTQTGELFF

d_gene: NA
j_gene: TRBJ1-1
v_gene: TRBV7-9
abundance: once
CDR3nt: TGTGCCAGCAGCAAAGTGACGGGACAGAACACTGAAGCTTTCTTT
CDR3aa: CASSKVTGQNTEAFF

d_gene: NA
j_gene: TRBJ1-2
v_gene: TRBV2
abundance: NA
CDR3nt: TGTGCCAGCAGAATGGGAACAGGCAACTATGGCTACACCTTC
CDR3aa: CASRMGTGNYGYTF

d_gene: NA
j_gene: TRBJ1-4
v_gene: TRBV5-1
abundance: NA
CDR3nt: TGCGCCAGCAGCTCACAGACAATTAATGAAAAACTGTTTTTT
CDR3aa: CASSSQTINEKLFF

d_gene: NA
j_gene: TRBJ1-4
v_gene: TRBV6-5
abundance: NA
CDR3nt: TGTGCCAGCAGGGGTAATGAAAAACTGTTTTTT
CDR3aa: CASRGNEKLFF

d_gene: NA
j_gene: TRBJ2-1
v_gene: TRBV28
abundance: NA
CDR3nt: TGTGCCAGCCGGGGCTCGAGCTCCTACAATGAGCAGTTCTTC
CDR3aa: CASRGSSSYNEQFF

d_gene: TRBD1
j_gene: TRBJ2-3
v_gene: TRBV27
abundance: once
CDR3nt: TGTGCCAGCAGTCCCCTAACCGGGACAGGGCTCACAGATACGCAGTATTTT
CDR3aa: CASSPLTGTGLTDTQYF

d_gene: TRBD1
j_gene: TRBJ1-2
v_gene: TRBV4-1
abundance: NA
CDR3nt: TGCGCCAGCAGACCACAAGGGACAGTTGATATATATGGCTACACCTTC
CDR3aa: CASRPQGTVDIYGYTF

d_gene: NA
j_gene: TRBJ1-2
v_gene: TRBV2
abundance: NA
CDR3nt: TGTGCCAGCAGTGAAGCGTCCGGCTACACCTTC
CDR3aa: CASSEASGYTF

d_gene: NA
j_gene: TRBJ2-1
v_gene: TRBV27
abundance: NA
CDR3nt: TGTGCCAGCAGATTATCGGGGACCGGAAATGAGCAGTTCTTC
CDR3aa: CASRLSGTGNEQFF